The 20 T cell receptor beta chains in this list originate from one sample, sequenced in a study of control samples from healthy donors and cancer patients. Assay used: immunoSEQ multiplex PCR; TCRdb lists only in-frame clones, some missing. The sample holds about 98,000 clones, 79% seen once. The material sequenced was blood. These TCRs come from a woman aged 25 to 45 in good health.

The chain recombines TRBV24-1 with TRBJ2-7, with 10 positions matching TRBD1. The V segment lost 4 bases and the J segment 5 bases; nucleotides outside the gene matches: 7. In germline, CDR1 is KGHDR, CDR2 SFDVKD. The CDR3 contains 15 residues. CDR3 nucleotides: TGTGCCACCAGTGACCGGGGACAGGGGTCCCACGAGCAGTACTTC. Protein sequence: CATSDRGQGSHEQYF.

The V and J genes are TRBV5-1 and TRBJ1-2, with D unresolved. Trimming shortened V by 0 bases and J by 2 bases, and 8 bases separated the two germline ends. This CDR3 has 14 residues. Germline CDR1 and CDR2: SGHRS and YFSETQ. The CDR3 sequence: CASSLANNNYGYTF. In nucleotides, the CDR3 is TGCGCCAGCAGCTTGGCCAACAACAACTATGGCTACACCTTC. The variable domain in full, with the rest retrieved from reference TRBV5-1 and TRBJ1-2, is KAGVTQTPRYLIKTRGQQVTLSCSPISGHRSVSWYQQTPGQGLQFLFEYFSETQRNKGNFPGRFSGRQFSNSRSEMNVSTLELGDSALYLCASSLANNNYGYTFGSGTRLTVV.

This sequence joins TRBV6-2 or TRBV6-3 and TRBJ1-3, with no clear D. The V gene's germline CDR1 is MNHEY and CDR2 SVGEGT. This CDR3 is 15 amino acids long. Deletions cut 0 bases from V and 4 bases from J, with 10 bases between. CDR3 in amino acids: CASSYSTQLGNTIYF. The CDR3 DNA follows: TGTGCCAGCAGTTACTCGACTCAACTGGGAAACACCATATATTTT.

The rearrangement links TRBV2 to TRBJ1-5, with D possibly TRBD1 on 6 matching bases. V was clipped by 6 bases and J by 0 bases, with 12 bases between them. The CDR3 runs to 15 residues. The germline CDR1 and CDR2 sequences are SNHLY and FYNNEI. This CDR3 reads CASRGGAASNQPQHF. CDR3 sequence (DNA): TGTGCCAGCAGGGGGGGGGCTGCTAGCAATCAGCCCCAGCATTTT. The full variable domain, in which reference TRBV2 and TRBJ1-5 provide the parts outside the CDR3, is EPEVTQTPSHQVTQMGQEVILRCVPISNHLYFYWYRQILGQKVEFLVSFYNNEISEKSEIFDDQFSVERPDGSNFTLKIRSTKLEDSAMYFCASRGGAASNQPQHFGDGTRLSIL.

This clone has just a few counts. The genes are TRBV19 and TRBJ1-1; D unresolved. Trimming shortened V by 6 bases and J by 6 bases, and 8 bases separated the two germline ends. The CDR3 extends over 11 amino acids. Germline V CDR1 and CDR2: LNHDA, SQIVND (reference sequence). This CDR3 is CASSTFAEAFF. The CDR3 DNA is TGTGCCAGTAGCACGTTCGCTGAAGCTTTCTTT.

This chain uses TRBV18 with TRBJ2-7, with D uncertain. The CDR3 sequence is 13 residues long. The V gene lost 3 bases and the J gene lost 3 bases, with 9 bases spanning the gap. Germline CDR1 is KGHSH and CDR2 is LQKENI. The CDR3 nucleotides read TGTGCCAGCTCACCCCGAACCGGCTACGAGCAGTACTTC. It yields the protein CASSPRTGYEQYF.

This chain links TRBV5-1 with TRBJ1-2; no firm D call. This CDR3 spans 15 amino acids. Per germline, CDR1 SGHRS and CDR2 YFSETQ. The germline V and J ends were trimmed by 0 bases and 0 bases, with 9 bases remaining between them. The CDR3 sequence is CASSLAVQANYGYTF. In nucleotides, the CDR3 is TGCGCCAGCAGCTTGGCCGTCCAAGCTAACTATGGCTACACCTTC.

V and J are TRBV3-1 (or the pseudogene TRBV3-2) and TRBJ1-6; D is unclear. V lost 3 bases and J lost 4, with 10 bases in between. The CDR3 extends over 15 amino acids. Germline CDR1 reads LGHDT; CDR2 reads YNNKEL (reference sequence). The CDR3 region is CASSQGAWYNSPLHF. The CDR3 region has the DNA TGTGCCAGCAGCCAGGGCGCGTGGTATAATTCACCCCTCCACTTT.

This sequence joins TRBV14 and TRBJ2-3, with D perhaps being TRBD1 or TRBD2 (5 bases each). CDR1 SGHDN and CDR2 FVKESK come from the germline V gene. Trimming stripped 4 bases from V and 4 bases from J, with 12 bases between. The CDR3 length is 14 residues. The CDR3 coding sequence is TGTGCCAGCAGCCTTTGGGACCAGCCAGATACGCAGTATTTT. It is translated as CASSLWDQPDTQYF.

The V call is TRBV27, the J call TRBJ1-2; D possibly corresponds to TRBD1 (5 bases). Germline-derived CDR1 and CDR2 are MNHEY and SMNVEV (reference sequence). V lost 5 bases and J lost 3, with 19 bases in between. The CDR3 length is 16 residues. The CDR3 DNA is TGTGCCAGCAGTCGAGGGACTTGGCGGGGGGACTATGGCTACACCTTC. This gives the protein CASSRGTWRGDYGYTF.

The chain combines TRBV18 with TRBJ2-7, with 8 bases that match TRBD1. V lost 1 base and J lost 0; bases outside the gene matches: 5. The V gene's germline CDR1 is KGHSH and CDR2 LQKENI. CDR3 length equals 16 residues. This chain's CDR3 is CASSPRVRGHSYEQYF. The CDR3 nucleotides are TGTGCCAGCTCACCACGGGTCAGGGGGCACTCCTACGAGCAGTACTTC.

V usage is TRBV2 and J usage is TRBJ2-7; perhaps D is TRBD1 or TRBD2 (5 bases each). Trimming left V 6 bases short and J 7 bases short, with 19 bases between. The CDR3 has 14 residues. Germline CDR1 and CDR2: SNHLY and FYNNEI. The CDR3 DNA is TGTGCCAGCAGGCTAGGTGGGGGACGTAGGGAGCAGTACTTC. This codes for CASRLGGGRREQYF.

The chain has TRBV4-2 and TRBJ1-4; tentative D call: TRBD1 (6 bases). Germline lookup yields CDR1 LGHNA and CDR2 YNFKEQ. V shed 2 bases and J shed 2 bases, with 12 bases lying between them. The CDR3 is made up of 16 amino acids. The CDR3 coding sequence is TGTGCCAGCAGCCAACCGCTGGACAGCACTAATGAAAAACTGTTTTTT. Encoded protein: CASSQPLDSTNEKLFF.

The rearrangement joins TRBV27 to TRBJ1-5; D remains ambiguous. The CDR3 length is 14 residues. Germline V gives CDR1 MNHEY, CDR2 SMNVEV (reference sequence). V was shortened by 4 bases and J by 4 bases, with 11 bases between the two germline ends. The CDR3 region has the DNA TGTGCCAGCAGTTGGACGGGTCGGAATCAGCCCCAGCATTTT. Its translation is CASSWTGRNQPQHF.

The CDR3 bases are TGTGCCAGCAGTTTCACGGGGGGAGGCGGCTACACCTTC. Protein product: CASSFTGGGGYTF. V is TRBV25-1 and J is TRBJ1-2, with a tentative D call TRBD1 (5 bases). Deletions cut 5 bases from V and 8 bases from J, with 15 bases between. Germline CDR1 and CDR2: MGHDK and SYGVNS. The CDR3 contains 13 residues.

In its sample, this clone was seen a few times. This chain links TRBV1 with TRBJ2-2; the table's TRBD2 call for D was not verified on the DNA. TRBV1 is labeled a pseudogene. The CDR3 covers 14 residues. Here the CDR3 DNA reads TGCACCCATAAGGAGCCTACCGACACCGGGGAGCTGTTTTTT. This encodes CTHKEPTDTGELFF.

The chain combines TRBV19 with TRBJ1-2, with 9 nucleotides matching TRBD1. V lost 4 bases, J lost 2 bases, and 5 bases stayed unmatched. Germline CDR1 LNHDA, CDR2 SQIVND (reference sequence). The CDR3 spans 15 residues. Here the CDR3 reads CASSTSGTGNYGYTF. As DNA, the CDR3 is TGTGCCAGTAGTACTTCCGGGACAGGGAACTATGGCTACACCTTC.

The rearrangement uses TRBV19 and TRBJ1-2, with 7 bases lining up with TRBD1. Germline trimming cut 0 bases from V and 7 bases from J; bases unmatched to any gene: 14. The CDR3 extends over 17 amino acids. Germline assignment: CDR1 LNHDA and CDR2 SQIVND (reference sequence). The CDR3 sequence is CASSIDTRGQAASGYTF. In DNA, the CDR3 is TGTGCCAGTAGTATAGACACCAGAGGACAGGCAGCGAGTGGCTACACCTTC.

The chain links TRBV3-1 (or the pseudogene TRBV3-2) to TRBJ1-6; TRBD1 matches 8 bases. Unmatched junction bases numbered 6, after V lost 1 base and J lost 7 bases. The germline gives CDR1 LGHDT, CDR2 YNNKEL (reference sequence). The CDR3 has 16 residues. The CDR3 coding sequence is TGTGCCAGCAGCCAAGCACAGGGGGTCCTGAATTCACCCCTCCACTTT. Translation gives CASSQAQGVLNSPLHF.

The chain carries TRBV5-5 and TRBJ2-5; 9 bases match TRBD1. The CDR3 is 15 residues long. Germline V CDR1 and CDR2: SGHKS, YYEKEE (reference sequence). J gave up 4 bases and V 4 bases, and 8 bases lay outside the gene matches. The CDR3 loop reads CASSRPGQGVETQYF. Here the CDR3 DNA reads TGTGCCAGCAGCAGACCGGGACAGGGTGTAGAGACCCAGTACTTC.